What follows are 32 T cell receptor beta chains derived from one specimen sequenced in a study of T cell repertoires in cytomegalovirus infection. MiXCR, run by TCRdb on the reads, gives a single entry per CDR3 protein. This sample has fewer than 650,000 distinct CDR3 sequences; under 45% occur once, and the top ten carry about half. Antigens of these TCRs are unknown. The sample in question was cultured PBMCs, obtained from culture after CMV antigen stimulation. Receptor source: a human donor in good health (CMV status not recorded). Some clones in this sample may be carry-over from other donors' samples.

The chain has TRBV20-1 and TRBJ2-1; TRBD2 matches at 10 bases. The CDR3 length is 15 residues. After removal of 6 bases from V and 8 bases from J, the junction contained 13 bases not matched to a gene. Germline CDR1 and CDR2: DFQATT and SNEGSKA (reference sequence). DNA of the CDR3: TGCAGTGCGAGCAAGAACGGACTAGCGGAGGATGAGCAGTTCTTC. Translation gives CSASKNGLAEDEQFF.

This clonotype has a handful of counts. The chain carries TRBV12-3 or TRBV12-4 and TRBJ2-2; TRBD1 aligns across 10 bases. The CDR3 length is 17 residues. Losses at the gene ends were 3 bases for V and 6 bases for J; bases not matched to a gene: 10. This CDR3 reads CASSLPRQGARSGELFF. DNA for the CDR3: TGTGCCAGCAGTTTGCCGAGACAGGGGGCCAGGTCCGGGGAGCTGTTTTTT.

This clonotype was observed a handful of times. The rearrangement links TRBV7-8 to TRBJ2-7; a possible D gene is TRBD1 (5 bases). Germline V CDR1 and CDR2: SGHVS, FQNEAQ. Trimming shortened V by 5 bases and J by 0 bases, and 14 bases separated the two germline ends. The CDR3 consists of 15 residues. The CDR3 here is CASSPYRSSSYEQYF. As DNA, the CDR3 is TGTGCCAGCAGCCCGTACAGGTCAAGCTCCTACGAGCAGTACTTC.

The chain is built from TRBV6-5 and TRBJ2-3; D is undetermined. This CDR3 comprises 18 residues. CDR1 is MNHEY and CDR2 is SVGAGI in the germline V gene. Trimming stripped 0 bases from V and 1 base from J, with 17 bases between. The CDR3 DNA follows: TGTGCCAGCAGTTACTCGAGCCCCGTGTGGCAGGGCACAGATACGCAGTATTTT. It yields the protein CASSYSSPVWQGTDTQYF.

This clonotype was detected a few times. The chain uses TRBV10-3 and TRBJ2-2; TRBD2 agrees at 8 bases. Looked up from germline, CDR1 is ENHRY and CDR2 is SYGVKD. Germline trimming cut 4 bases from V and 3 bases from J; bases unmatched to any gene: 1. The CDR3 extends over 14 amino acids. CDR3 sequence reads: CAISVLADTGELFF. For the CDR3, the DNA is TGTGCCATCAGTGTACTAGCGGACACCGGGGAGCTGTTTTTT.

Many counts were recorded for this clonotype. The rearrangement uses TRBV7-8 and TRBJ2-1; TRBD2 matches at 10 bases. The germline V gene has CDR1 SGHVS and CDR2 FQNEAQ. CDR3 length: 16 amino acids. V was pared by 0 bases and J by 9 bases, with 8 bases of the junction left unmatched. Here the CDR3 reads CASSLAGAGGITEQFF. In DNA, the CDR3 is TGTGCCAGCAGCTTAGCAGGAGCGGGGGGGATCACTGAGCAGTTCTTC.

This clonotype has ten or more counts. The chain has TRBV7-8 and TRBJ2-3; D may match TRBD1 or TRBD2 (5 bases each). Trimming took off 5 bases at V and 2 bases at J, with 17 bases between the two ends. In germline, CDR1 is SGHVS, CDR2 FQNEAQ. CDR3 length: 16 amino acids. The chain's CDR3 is CASSLRTGRNTDTQYF. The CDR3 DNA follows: TGTGCCAGCAGCCTAAGAACGGGACGCAACACAGATACGCAGTATTTT. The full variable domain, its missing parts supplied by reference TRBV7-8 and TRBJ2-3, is GAGVSQSPRYKVAKRGQDVALRCDPISGHVSLFWYQQALGQGPEFLTYFQNEAQLDKSGLPSDRFFAERPEGSVSTLKIQRTQQEDSAVYLCASSLRTGRNTDTQYFGPGTRLTVL.

CDR3 sequence reads: CSARQTSNYGYTF. DNA for the CDR3: TGCAGTGCTAGACAGACATCCAACTATGGCTACACCTTC. The chain links TRBV20-1 to TRBJ1-2; D remains unclear. Germline V lookup: CDR1 DFQATT, CDR2 SNEGSKA (reference sequence). This CDR3 contains 13 residues. The V gene lost 2 bases and the J gene lost 2 bases, with 9 bases spanning the gap.

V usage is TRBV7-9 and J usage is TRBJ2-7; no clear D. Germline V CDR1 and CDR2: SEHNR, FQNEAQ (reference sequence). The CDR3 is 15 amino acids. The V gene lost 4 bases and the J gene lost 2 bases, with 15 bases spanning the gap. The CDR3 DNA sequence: TGTGCCAGCAGCTCAGCCTGGGCGGCCACCTACGAGCAGTACTTC. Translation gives CASSSAWAATYEQYF.

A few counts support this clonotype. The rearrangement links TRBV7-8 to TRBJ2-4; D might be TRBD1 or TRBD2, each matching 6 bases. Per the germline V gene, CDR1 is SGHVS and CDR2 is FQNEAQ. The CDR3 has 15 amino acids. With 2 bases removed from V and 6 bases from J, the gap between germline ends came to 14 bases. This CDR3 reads CASSLQYRGANIQYF. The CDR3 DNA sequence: TGTGCCAGCAGCTTACAATATAGGGGGGCAAACATTCAGTACTTC.

The CDR3 loop is CASSSPAGLINEQFF. The CDR3, as DNA: TGTGCCAGCAGTTCGCCGGCGGGACTAATAAATGAGCAGTTCTTC. The chain uses TRBV12-3 or TRBV12-4 and TRBJ2-1; 7 bases match TRBD2. This CDR3 has 15 amino acids. V lost 4 bases and J lost 7; bases outside the gene matches: 10.

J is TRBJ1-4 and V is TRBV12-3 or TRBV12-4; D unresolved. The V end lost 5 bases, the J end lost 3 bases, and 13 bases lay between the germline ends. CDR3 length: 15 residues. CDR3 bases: TGTGCCAGCAGTCCCTTTAGAGGGTCTAATGAAAAACTGTTTTTT. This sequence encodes CASSPFRGSNEKLFF.

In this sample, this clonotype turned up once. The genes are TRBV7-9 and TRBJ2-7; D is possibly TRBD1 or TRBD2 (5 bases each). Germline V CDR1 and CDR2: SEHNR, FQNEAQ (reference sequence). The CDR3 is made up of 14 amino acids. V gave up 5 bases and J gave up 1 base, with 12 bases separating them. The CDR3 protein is CASSRDGASYEQYF. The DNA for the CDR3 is TGTGCCAGCAGCCGGGACGGAGCATCCTACGAGCAGTACTTC.

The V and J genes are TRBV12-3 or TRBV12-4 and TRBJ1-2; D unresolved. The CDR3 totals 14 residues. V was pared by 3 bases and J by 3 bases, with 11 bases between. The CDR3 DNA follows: TGTGCCAGCAGTTTCATCCGCGGCGACTATGGCTACACCTTC. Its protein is CASSFIRGDYGYTF.

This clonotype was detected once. CDR3 protein: CASSERAGANTGELFF. CDR3 sequence (DNA): TGTGCCAGCAGTGAACGGGCGGGAGCAAACACCGGGGAGCTGTTTTTT. V is TRBV2 and J is TRBJ2-2; 7 bases match TRBD2. The length of the CDR3 is 16 residues. From germline, CDR1 is SNHLY and CDR2 FYNNEI. The V segment lost 2 bases and the J segment 2 bases; nucleotides outside the gene matches: 5.

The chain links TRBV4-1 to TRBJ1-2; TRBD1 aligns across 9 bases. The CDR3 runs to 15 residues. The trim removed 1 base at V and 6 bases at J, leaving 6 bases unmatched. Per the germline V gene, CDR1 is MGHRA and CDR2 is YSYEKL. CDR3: CASSQVMGQGDGYTF. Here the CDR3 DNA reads TGCGCCAGCAGCCAAGTCATGGGACAGGGCGATGGCTACACCTTC.

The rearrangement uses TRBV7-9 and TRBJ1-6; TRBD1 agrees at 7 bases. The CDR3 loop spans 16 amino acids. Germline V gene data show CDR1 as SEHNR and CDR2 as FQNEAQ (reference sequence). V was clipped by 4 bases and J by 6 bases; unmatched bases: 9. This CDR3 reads CASSSGQLGPNSPLHF. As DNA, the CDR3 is TGTGCCAGCAGCTCGGGACAGTTGGGGCCTAATTCACCCCTCCACTTT. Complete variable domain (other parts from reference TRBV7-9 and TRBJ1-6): DTGVSQNPRHKITKRGQNVTFRCDPISEHNRLYWYRQTLGQGPEFLTYFQNEAQLEKSRLLSDRFSAERPKGSFSTLEIQRTEQGDSAMYLCASSSGQLGPNSPLHFGNGTRLTVT.

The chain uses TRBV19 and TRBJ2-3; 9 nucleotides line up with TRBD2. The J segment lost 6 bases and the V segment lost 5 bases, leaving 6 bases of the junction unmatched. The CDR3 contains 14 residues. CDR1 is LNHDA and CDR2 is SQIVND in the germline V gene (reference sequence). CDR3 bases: TGTGCCAGTAGTCTCAGGACTAGCGCGGATACGCAGTATTTT. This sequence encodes CASSLRTSADTQYF.

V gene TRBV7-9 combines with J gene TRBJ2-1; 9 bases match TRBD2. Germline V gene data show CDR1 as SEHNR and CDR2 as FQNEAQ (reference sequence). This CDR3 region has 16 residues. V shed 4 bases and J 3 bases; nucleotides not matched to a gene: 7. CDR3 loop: CASSSPFSGSYNEQFF. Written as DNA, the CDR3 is TGTGCCAGCAGCTCTCCGTTTAGCGGGAGCTACAATGAGCAGTTCTTC.

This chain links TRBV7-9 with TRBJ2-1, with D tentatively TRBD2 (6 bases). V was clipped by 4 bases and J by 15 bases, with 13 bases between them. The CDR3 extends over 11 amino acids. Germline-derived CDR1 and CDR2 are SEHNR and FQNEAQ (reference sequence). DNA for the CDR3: TGTGCCAGCAGCTGGGGGGAAGAACCGTTCTTC. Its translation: CASSWGEEPFF.

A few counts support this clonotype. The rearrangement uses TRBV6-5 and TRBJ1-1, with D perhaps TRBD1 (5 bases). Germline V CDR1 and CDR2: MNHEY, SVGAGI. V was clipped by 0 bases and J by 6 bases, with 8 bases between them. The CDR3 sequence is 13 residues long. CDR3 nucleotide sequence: TGTGCCAGCAGTTACTCCCCAGGGTCTGAAGCTTTCTTT. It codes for CASSYSPGSEAFF.

CDR3: CASRLRGPANTGELFF. The CDR3 nucleotides are TGTGCCAGCAGACTAAGAGGTCCAGCGAACACCGGGGAGCTGTTTTTT. The chain is built from TRBV5-6 and TRBJ2-2; no clear D. The germline V and J ends were trimmed by 5 bases and 0 bases, with 14 bases remaining between them. The CDR3 runs 16 residues. CDR1 is SGHDT, CDR2 YYEEEE, per germline. Based on the CDR3 plus reference TRBV5-6 and TRBJ2-2, the full variable domain is DAGVTQSPTHLIKTRGQQVTLRCSPKSGHDTVSWYQQALGQGPQFIFQYYEEEERQRGNFPDRFSGHQFPNYSSELNVNALLLGDSALYLCASRLRGPANTGELFFGEGSRLTVL.

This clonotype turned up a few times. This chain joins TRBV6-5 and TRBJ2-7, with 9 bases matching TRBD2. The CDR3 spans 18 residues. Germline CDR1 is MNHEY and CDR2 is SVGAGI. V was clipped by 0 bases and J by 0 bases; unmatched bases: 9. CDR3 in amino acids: CASSYSSLAGKTSYEQYF. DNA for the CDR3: TGTGCCAGCAGTTACTCATCCCTAGCGGGGAAAACCTCCTACGAGCAGTACTTC.

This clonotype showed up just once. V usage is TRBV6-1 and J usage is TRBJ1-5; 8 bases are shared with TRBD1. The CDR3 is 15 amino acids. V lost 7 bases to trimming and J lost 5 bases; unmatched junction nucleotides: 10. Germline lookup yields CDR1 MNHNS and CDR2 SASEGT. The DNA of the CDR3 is TGTGCCAGCACCCAGACAGGGGTACGTTATCAGCCCCAGCATTTT. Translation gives CASTQTGVRYQPQHF.

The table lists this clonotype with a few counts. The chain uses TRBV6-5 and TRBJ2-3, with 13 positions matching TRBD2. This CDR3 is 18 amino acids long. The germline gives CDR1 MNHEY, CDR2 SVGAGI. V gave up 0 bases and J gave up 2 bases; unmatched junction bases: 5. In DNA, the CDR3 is TGTGCCAGCAGTTACTCGGCGGGGACTAGCGGGGTCACAGATACGCAGTATTTT. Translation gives CASSYSAGTSGVTDTQYF.

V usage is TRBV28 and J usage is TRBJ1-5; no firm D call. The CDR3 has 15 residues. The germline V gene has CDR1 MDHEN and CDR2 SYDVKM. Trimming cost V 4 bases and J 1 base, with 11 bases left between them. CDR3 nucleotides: TGTGCCAGCAGTTCCGGGTACATGAGCAATCAGCCCCAGCATTTT. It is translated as CASSSGYMSNQPQHF.

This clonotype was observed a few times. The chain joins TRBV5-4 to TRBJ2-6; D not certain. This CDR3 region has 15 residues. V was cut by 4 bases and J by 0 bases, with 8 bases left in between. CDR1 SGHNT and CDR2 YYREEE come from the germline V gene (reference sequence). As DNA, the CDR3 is TGTGCCAGCAGCACCGAGAGCTCTGGGGCCAACGTCCTGACTTTC. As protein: CASSTESSGANVLTF.

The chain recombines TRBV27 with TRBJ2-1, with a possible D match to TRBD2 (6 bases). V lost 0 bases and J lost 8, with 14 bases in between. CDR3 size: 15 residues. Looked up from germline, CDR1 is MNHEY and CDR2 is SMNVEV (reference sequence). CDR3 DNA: TGTGCCAGCAGTTTATCCCGGGAGATGATCTATGAGCAGTTCTTC. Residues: CASSLSREMIYEQFF.

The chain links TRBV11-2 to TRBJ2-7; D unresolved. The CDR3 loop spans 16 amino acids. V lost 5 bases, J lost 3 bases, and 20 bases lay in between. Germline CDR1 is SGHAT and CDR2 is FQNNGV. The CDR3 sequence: CASSRLGGTSFYEQYF. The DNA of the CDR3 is TGTGCCAGCAGCCGCTTAGGCGGAACCTCCTTCTACGAGCAGTACTTC.

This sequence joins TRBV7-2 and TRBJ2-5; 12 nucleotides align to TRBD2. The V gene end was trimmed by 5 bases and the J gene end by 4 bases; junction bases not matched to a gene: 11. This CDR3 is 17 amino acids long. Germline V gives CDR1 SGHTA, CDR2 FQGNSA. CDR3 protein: CASSLRQGLAGGETQYF. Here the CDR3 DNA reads TGTGCCAGCAGCCTCCGTCAGGGACTAGCGGGTGGAGAGACCCAGTACTTC.

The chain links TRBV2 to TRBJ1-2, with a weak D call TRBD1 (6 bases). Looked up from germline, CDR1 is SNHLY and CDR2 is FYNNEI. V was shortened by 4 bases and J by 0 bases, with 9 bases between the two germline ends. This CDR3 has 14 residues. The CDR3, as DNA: TGTGCCAGCAGTGCTGACAGGCCTAACTATGGCTACACCTTC. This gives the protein CASSADRPNYGYTF.

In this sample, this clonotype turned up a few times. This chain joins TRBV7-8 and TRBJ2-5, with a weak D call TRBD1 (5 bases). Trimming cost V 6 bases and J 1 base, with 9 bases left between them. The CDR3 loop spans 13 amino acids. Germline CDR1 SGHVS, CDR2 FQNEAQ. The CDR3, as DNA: TGTGCCAGCAGATCAGGGTTCCAAGAGACCCAGTACTTC. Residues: CASRSGFQETQYF.